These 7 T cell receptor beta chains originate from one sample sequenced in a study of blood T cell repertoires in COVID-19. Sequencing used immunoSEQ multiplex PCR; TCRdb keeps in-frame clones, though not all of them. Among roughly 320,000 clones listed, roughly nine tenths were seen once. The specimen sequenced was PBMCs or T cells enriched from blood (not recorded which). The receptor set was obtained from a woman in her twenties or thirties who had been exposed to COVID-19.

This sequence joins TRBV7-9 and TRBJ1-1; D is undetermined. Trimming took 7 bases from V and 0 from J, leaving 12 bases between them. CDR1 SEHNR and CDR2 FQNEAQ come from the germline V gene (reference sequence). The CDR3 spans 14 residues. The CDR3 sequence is CASINSQMNTEAFF. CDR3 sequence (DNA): TGTGCCAGCATCAATTCCCAGATGAACACTGAAGCTTTCTTT. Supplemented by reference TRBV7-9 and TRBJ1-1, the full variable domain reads DTGVSQNPRHKITKRGQNVTFRCDPISEHNRLYWYRQTLGQGPEFLTYFQNEAQLEKSRLLSDRFSAERPKGSFSTLEIQRTEQGDSAMYLCASINSQMNTEAFFGQGTRLTVV.

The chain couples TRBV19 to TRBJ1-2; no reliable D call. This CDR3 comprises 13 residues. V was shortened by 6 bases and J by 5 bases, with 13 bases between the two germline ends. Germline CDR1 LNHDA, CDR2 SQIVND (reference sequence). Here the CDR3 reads CASRRIGLYGYTF. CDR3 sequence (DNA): TGTGCCAGTAGAAGGATCGGACTGTATGGCTACACCTTC.

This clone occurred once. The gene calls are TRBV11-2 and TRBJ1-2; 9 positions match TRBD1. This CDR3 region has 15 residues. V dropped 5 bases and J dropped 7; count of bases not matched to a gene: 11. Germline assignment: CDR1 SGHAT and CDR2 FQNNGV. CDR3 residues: CASSLRDRAKGGYTF. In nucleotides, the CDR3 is TGTGCCAGCAGCCTCAGGGACAGGGCTAAGGGTGGCTACACCTTC.

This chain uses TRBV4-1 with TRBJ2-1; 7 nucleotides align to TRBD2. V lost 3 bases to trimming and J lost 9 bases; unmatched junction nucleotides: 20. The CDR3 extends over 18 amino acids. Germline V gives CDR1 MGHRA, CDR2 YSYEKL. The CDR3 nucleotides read TGCGCCAGCAGCCATGGCTTCCGGCGGACTAGTAGCCTAGGTGAGCAGTTCTTC. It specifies CASSHGFRRTSSLGEQFF.

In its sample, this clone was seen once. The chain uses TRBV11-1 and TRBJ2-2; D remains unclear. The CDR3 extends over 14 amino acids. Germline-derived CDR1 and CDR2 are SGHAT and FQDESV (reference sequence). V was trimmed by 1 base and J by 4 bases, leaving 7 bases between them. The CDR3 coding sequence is TGTGCCAGCAGCTTAGGGCTTTTCACCGGGGAGCTGTTTTTT. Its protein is CASSLGLFTGELFF.

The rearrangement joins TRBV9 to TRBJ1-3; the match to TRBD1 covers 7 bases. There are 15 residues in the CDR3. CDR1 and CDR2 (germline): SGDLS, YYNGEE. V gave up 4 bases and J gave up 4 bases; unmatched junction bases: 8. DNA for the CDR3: TGTGCCAGCAGCCCAACGACAGGGCCCGGAAACACCATATATTTT. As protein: CASSPTTGPGNTIYF. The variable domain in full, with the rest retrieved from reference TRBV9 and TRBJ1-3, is DSGVTQTPKHLITATGQRVTLRCSPRSGDLSVYWYQQSLDQGLQFLIQYYNGEERAKGNILERFSAQQFPDLHSELNLSSLELGDSALYFCASSPTTGPGNTIYFGEGSWLTVV.

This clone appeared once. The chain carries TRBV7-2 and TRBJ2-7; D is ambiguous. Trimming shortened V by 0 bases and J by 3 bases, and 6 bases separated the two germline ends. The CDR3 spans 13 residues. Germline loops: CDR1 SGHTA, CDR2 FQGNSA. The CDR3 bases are TGTGCCAGCAGCTTAGCGGAGAACTACGAGCAGTACTTC. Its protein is CASSLAENYEQYF. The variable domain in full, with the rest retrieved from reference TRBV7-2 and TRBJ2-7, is GAGVSQSPSNKVTEKGKDVELRCDPISGHTALYWYRQSLGQGLEFLIYFQGNSAPDKSGLPSDRFSAERTGGSVSTLTIQRTQQEDSAVYLCASSLAENYEQYFGPGTRLTVT.